Listed below are T cell receptor beta chains from one sample, sequenced in a study of technical replicates of blood from a few donors. This table comes from immunoSEQ multiplex PCR, and its TCRdb copy is limited to in-frame clones, with some not included. This sample carries tens of thousands of clones, 95% to 97% of them seen once, and the ten largest clones take about 0.28%. Sequencing was carried out using T cells isolated from PBMCs. These TCRs come from a human donor in good health. The CDR3 runs from the conserved cysteine through the conserved F or W. A D gene is named only where the DNA matches it firmly. Some rows have no size entry. The others give once, few or many, or a class for an expanded clone.

d_gene | j_gene | abundance | v_gene | CDR3aa | CDR3nt
TRBD1 | TRBJ2-7 | once | TRBV6-4 | CASSDPGRGRREQYF | TGTGCCAGCAGTGATCCCGGAAGGGGGCGCAGGGAGCAGTACTTC
. | TRBJ1-1 | . | TRBV5-1 | CASSSTGYTEAFF | TGCGCCAGCAGCTCCACAGGGTACACTGAAGCTTTCTTT
TRBD2 | TRBJ2-7 | . | TRBV15 | CATSSGLAISYEQYF | TGTGCCACCAGCAGTGGACTAGCGATCTCCTACGAGCAGTACTTC
TRBD1 | TRBJ2-7 | . | TRBV27 | CASSSKRTGGEQYF | TGTGCCAGCAGTTCAAAAAGGACAGGGGGCGAGCAGTACTTC
. | TRBJ2-7 | . | TRBV7-2 | CASSSGLVRSYEQYF | TGTGCCAGCAGCTCAGGTTTAGTGCGTTCCTACGAGCAGTACTTC
. | TRBJ2-1 | . | TRBV11-2 | CASSLGGPGTYNEQFF | TGTGCCAGCAGCTTAGGTGGCCCCGGGACTTACAATGAGCAGTTCTTC
TRBD2 | TRBJ2-1 | . | TRBV7-9 | CASSLGGLAVGEQFF | TGTGCCAGCAGCTTAGGGGGACTAGCGGTCGGTGAGCAGTTCTTC
TRBD1 | TRBJ1-2 | . | TRBV6-5 | CASSLGTGVNYGYTF | TGTGCCAGCAGCCTGGGGACAGGAGTTAACTATGGCTACACCTTC
TRBD1 | TRBJ2-7 | . | TRBV5-1 | CASGMGTGFSYEQYF | TGCGCCAGCGGAATGGGGACAGGGTTCTCCTACGAGCAGTACTTC
. | TRBJ1-1 | . | TRBV6-6 | CASSYAGSGNTEAFF | TGTGCCAGCAGTTACGCTGGGAGTGGGAACACTGAAGCTTTCTTT
. | TRBJ1-2 | . | TRBV19 | CASSIVTGTGYTF | TGTGCCAGTAGTATAGTAACAGGGACCGGCTACACCTTC
. | TRBJ1-4 | . | TRBV5-1 | CASSFHRQDEKLFF | TGCGCCAGCAGTTTCCACAGGCAGGATGAAAAACTGTTTTTT
. | TRBJ2-2 | . | TRBV19 | CASCMRVANTGELFF | TGTGCCAGTTGTATGCGCGTAGCGAACACCGGGGAGCTGTTTTTT
. | TRBJ1-3 | once | TRBV25-1 | CASSPAGNTIYF | TGTGCCAGCAGTCCAGCTGGAAACACCATATATTTT
TRBD1 | TRBJ2-2 | . | TRBV25-1 | CASSESGGTGELFF | TGTGCCAGCAGTGAGTCAGGGGGTACCGGGGAGCTGTTTTTT
. | TRBJ2-3 | . | TRBV2 | CASNRLASTDTQYF | TGTGCCAGCAATAGGCTAGCGAGCACAGATACGCAGTATTTT
. | TRBJ1-4 | . | TRBV28 | CASSFTGDEKLFF | TGTGCCAGCAGTTTCACAGGCGATGAAAAACTGTTTTTT
. | TRBJ2-5 | . | TRBV5-4 | CASSLDPGSETQYF | TGTGCCAGCAGCTTAGATCCAGGTTCAGAGACCCAGTACTTC
. | TRBJ2-2 | . | TRBV6-5 | CASTPSEGTGELFF | TGTGCCAGCACTCCCAGCGAGGGCACCGGGGAGCTGTTTTTT
TRBD1 | TRBJ1-4 | . | TRBV6-1 | CASSDQGAIKKLFF | TGTGCCAGCAGTGACCAGGGGGCTATCAAAAAACTGTTTTTT
TRBD2 | TRBJ2-1 | . | TRBV27 | CASNPSGRAVSGNEQFF | TGTGCCAGCAACCCTAGCGGGAGGGCCGTGTCGGGCAATGAGCAGTTCTTC
. | TRBJ1-5 | . | TRBV27 | CASSPRSSNQPQHF | TGTGCCAGCAGCCCTCGCAGTTCAAATCAGCCCCAGCATTTT
. | TRBJ1-4 | . | TRBV30 | CAWSVLGGEKLFF | TGTGCCTGGAGTGTTCTGGGAGGTGAAAAACTGTTTTTT
. | TRBJ1-1 | . | TRBV30 | CAWTKGHLEAFF | TGTGCCTGGACTAAGGGGCATCTTGAAGCTTTCTTT
. | TRBJ1-1 | . | TRBV5-4 | CASSPLSGTEAFF | TGTGCCAGCAGTCCCTTATCCGGGACAGAAGCTTTCTTT
. | TRBJ1-1 | . | TRBV5-5 | CASVKSWGHLNTEAFF | TGTGCCAGCGTGAAATCTTGGGGACACCTGAACACTGAAGCTTTCTTT
. | TRBJ2-2 | . | TRBV5-1 | CASSFGWGELFF | TGCGCCAGCAGCTTCGGTTGGGGGGAGCTGTTTTTT
TRBD1 | TRBJ1-5 | . | TRBV7-8 | CASSTHRGQGGNQPQHF | TGTGCCAGCAGCACTCACAGGGGGCAAGGAGGCAATCAGCCCCAGCATTTT
TRBD1 | TRBJ2-7 | . | TRBV11-2 | CASSFGTGAYEQYF | TGTGCCAGCAGCTTCGGGACAGGGGCCTACGAGCAGTACTTC
. | TRBJ1-1 | . | TRBV7-9 | CASSLGGWDINTEAFF | TGTGCCAGCAGCTTAGGGGGTTGGGACATAAACACTGAAGCTTTCTTT
. | TRBJ1-1 | . | TRBV19 | CASSNLQGNTEAFF | TGTGCCAGTAGTAACCTACAGGGGAACACTGAAGCTTTCTTT
TRBD1 | TRBJ2-1 | . | TRBV30 | CAWSRDRDRNEQFF | TGTGCCTGGTCCCGGGACAGGGATAGAAATGAGCAGTTCTTC
. | TRBJ2-7 | . | TRBV13 | CASSFFSLSYEQYF | TGTGCCAGCAGTTTTTTTTCTCTGAGTTACGAGCAGTACTTC
. | TRBJ1-1 | . | TRBV11-2 | CASSLVQVMNTEAFF | TGTGCCAGCAGCTTAGTCCAGGTGATGAACACTGAAGCTTTCTTT
. | TRBJ1-1 | . | TRBV6-5 | CASTEGRHTEAFF | TGTGCCAGCACCGAGGGGAGGCACACTGAAGCTTTCTTT
TRBD1 | TRBJ2-7 | . | TRBV28 | CASSWASSSDRGTYEQYF | TGTGCCAGCAGTTGGGCCTCCTCGTCTGACAGGGGCACCTACGAGCAGTACTTC
TRBD1 | TRBJ1-1 | . | TRBV28 | CASSWGQDDTEAFF | TGTGCCAGCAGTTGGGGACAGGATGACACTGAAGCTTTCTTT
TRBD1 | TRBJ2-1 | . | TRBV6-5 | CASGTAYNEQFF | TGTGCCAGCGGGACAGCTTACAATGAGCAGTTCTTC
. | TRBJ1-2 | . | TRBV5-6 | CASSLGGSSHGYTF | TGTGCCAGCAGCTTGGGAGGGTCGAGTCATGGCTACACCTTC
TRBD1 | TRBJ2-7 | . | TRBV6-1 | CASNLGQGLPYEQYF | TGTGCCAGCAACCTAGGACAGGGATTACCCTACGAGCAGTACTTC
TRBD1 | TRBJ2-6 | . | TRBV9 | CASSDRDRGYSGANVLTF | TGTGCCAGCAGCGACCGGGACAGGGGATACTCTGGGGCCAACGTCCTGACTTTC
. | TRBJ2-7 | . | TRBV6-6 | CASRIKPGLTYEQYF | TGTGCCAGCAGGATTAAACCGGGACTTACCTACGAGCAGTACTTC
TRBD1 | TRBJ1-1 | . | TRBV10-3 | CAIAGPRQGAQSEAFF | TGTGCCATCGCGGGGCCTCGGCAGGGGGCTCAATCTGAAGCTTTCTTT
. | TRBJ1-1 | . | TRBV11-2 | CASSSTLRGTEAFF | TGTGCCAGCAGCAGTACACTAAGGGGGACTGAAGCTTTCTTT
. | TRBJ2-3 | once | TRBV4-3 | CASSQEGLFGGADTQYF | TGCGCCAGCAGCCAAGAAGGCCTCTTTGGGGGCGCAGATACGCAGTATTTT
TRBD2 | TRBJ2-1 | . | TRBV6-1 | CASSDFSGSTYNEQFF | TGTGCCAGCAGTGACTTTAGCGGGAGTACGTACAATGAGCAGTTCTTC
. | TRBJ2-3 | . | TRBV6-6 | CASKTSTDTQYF | TGTGCCAGCAAGACTAGCACAGATACGCAGTATTTT
TRBD1 | TRBJ1-1 | . | TRBV7-9 | CASSHRGEPEAFF | TGTGCCAGCAGCCACAGGGGGGAACCTGAAGCTTTCTTT
. | TRBJ2-3 | . | TRBV19 | CASTQGLGTNTQYF | TGTGCCAGTACACAGGGCCTCGGGACCAATACGCAGTATTTT
. | TRBJ1-4 | once | TRBV9 | CASTSGRDDEKLFF | TGTGCCAGCACCTCTGGTCGGGATGATGAAAAACTGTTTTTT